Below, one T cell receptor beta chain is given with its context. Each recovered donor of Cohort 3 presented with two negative PCRs, clearance, or symptom resolution. Per germline, CDR1 SEHNR and CDR2 FQNEAQ (reference sequence). The CDR3 consists of 15 residues. Trimming cost V 3 bases and J 7 bases, with 18 bases left between them. The sample originates from a study of blood T cell repertoires in COVID-19. Study context: Samples representing acute and convalescent COVID-19 were sourced from the United States, Italy and Spain.

Assay: immunoSEQ multiplex PCR; the TCRdb copy retains only in-frame clones and omits some. The sample lists about 170,000 clones; roughly 80% were seen once. The origin of this receptor is a man aged 50 or older who had recovered from COVID-19. The sequenced sample was PBMCs or T cells enriched from blood (not recorded which). J is TRBJ1-2 and V is TRBV7-9; D ambiguous. The CDR3 DNA is TGTGCCAGCAGCTTCTCCTTATTAGTTCGCGGTGGCTACACCTTC. Translating gives CASSFSLLVRGGYTF.